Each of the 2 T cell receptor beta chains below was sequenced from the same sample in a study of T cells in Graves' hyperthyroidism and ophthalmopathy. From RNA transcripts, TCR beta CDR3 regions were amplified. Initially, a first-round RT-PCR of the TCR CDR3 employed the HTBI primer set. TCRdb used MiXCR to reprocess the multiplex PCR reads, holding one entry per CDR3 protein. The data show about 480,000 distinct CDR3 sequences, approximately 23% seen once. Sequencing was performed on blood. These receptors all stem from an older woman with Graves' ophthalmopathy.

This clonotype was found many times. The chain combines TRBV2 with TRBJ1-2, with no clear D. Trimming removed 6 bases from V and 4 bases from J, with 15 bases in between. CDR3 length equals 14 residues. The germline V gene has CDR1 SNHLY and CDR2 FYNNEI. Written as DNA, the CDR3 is TGTGCCAGCAGGGATTTCGGGCAGCTCTATGGCTACACCTTC. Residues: CASRDFGQLYGYTF.

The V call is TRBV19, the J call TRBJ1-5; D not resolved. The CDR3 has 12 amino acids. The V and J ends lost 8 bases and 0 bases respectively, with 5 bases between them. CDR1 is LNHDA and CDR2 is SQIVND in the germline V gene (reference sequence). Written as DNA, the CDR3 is TGTGCCAGTGGGGATAGCAATCAGCCCCAGCATTTT. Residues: CASGDSNQPQHF.